This T cell receptor beta chain was recovered during a study of T cell responses to AZD1222 COVID-19 vaccine. Points from the study as a whole: Across spike, vaccine-associated CD4 TCRs were found, dominant at 160-218 and 743-854. Two AZD1222 administrations were followed by greater Spike-specific TCR breadth and depth. Donors, mostly white British, included more females; clonal diversity was possibly underestimated.

The protocol was immunoSEQ multiplex PCR, while the TCRdb copy is restricted to in-frame clones and leaves out a portion. The table lists more than 95,000 clones, approximately 85% of them singletons. Pooling covered second doses at about 4 or about 12 weeks. This CDR3 contains 14 residues. The ends were cut back, 0 bases at V and 3 bases at J, with 9 bases in the middle. The germline CDR1 and CDR2 sequences are MNHEY and SVGAGI. This clone was picked up one time. Its matching antigen is unknown. This chain uses TRBV6-5 with TRBJ2-7; D remains ambiguous. The sequence came from an adult who received the AZD1222 COVID-19 vaccine. The sample was peripheral blood, taken 28 days after the second AZD1222 dose. CDR3 in DNA: TGTGCCAGCAGTTACTCGCTCGAGAACTACGAGCAGTACTTC. Residues: CASSYSLENYEQYF.